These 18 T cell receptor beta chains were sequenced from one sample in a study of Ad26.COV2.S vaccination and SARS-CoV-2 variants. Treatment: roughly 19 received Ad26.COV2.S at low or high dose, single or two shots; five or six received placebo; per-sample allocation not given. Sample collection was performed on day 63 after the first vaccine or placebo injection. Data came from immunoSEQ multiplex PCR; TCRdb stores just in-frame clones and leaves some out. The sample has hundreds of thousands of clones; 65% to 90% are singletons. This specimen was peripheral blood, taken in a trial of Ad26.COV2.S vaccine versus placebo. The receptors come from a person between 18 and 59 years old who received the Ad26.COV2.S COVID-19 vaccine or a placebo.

This chain's CDR3 is CASSLGSSGSGSDTQYF. In nucleotides, the CDR3 is TGTGCCAGCAGCTTAGGGAGTAGCGGGAGTGGGTCGGATACGCAGTATTTT. The rearrangement links TRBV11-2 to TRBJ2-3; 9 bases map to TRBD2. Germline CDR1 is SGHAT and CDR2 is FQNNGV. With V trimmed by 1 base and J by 6 bases, 11 bases remained unmatched. The CDR3 sequence is 17 residues long.

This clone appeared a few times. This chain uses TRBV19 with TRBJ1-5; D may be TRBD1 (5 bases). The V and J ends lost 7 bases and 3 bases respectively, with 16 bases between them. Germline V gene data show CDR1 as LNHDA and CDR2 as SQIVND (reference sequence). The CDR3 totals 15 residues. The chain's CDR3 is CASIRDSRDNQPQHF. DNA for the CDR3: TGTGCCAGTATTAGGGACTCCCGGGACAATCAGCCCCAGCATTTT. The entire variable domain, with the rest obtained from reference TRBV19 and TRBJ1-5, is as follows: DGGITQSPKYLFRKEGQNVTLSCEQNLNHDAMYWYRQDPGQGLRLIYYSQIVNDFQKGDIAEGYSVSREKKESFPLTVTSAQKNPTAFYLCASIRDSRDNQPQHFGDGTRLSIL.

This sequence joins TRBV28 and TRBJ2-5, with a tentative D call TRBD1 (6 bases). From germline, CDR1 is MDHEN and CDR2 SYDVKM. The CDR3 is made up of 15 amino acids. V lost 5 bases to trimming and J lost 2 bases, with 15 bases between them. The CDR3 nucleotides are TGTGCCAGCAGTGCCCCCACAGGGTGGCAAGAGACCCAGTACTTC. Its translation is CASSAPTGWQETQYF.

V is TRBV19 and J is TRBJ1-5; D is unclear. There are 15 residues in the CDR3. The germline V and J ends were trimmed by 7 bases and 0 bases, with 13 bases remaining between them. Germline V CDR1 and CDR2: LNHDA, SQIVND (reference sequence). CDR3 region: CASTGIGISNQPQHF. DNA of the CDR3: TGTGCCAGTACCGGAATAGGAATTAGCAATCAGCCCCAGCATTTT.

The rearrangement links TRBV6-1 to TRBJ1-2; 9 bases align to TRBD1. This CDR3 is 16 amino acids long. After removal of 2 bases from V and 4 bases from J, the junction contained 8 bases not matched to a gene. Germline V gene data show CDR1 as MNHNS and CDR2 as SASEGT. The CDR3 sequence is CASSEPGQGRLYGYTF. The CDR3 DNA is TGTGCCAGCAGTGAACCCGGACAGGGGCGACTCTATGGCTACACCTTC.

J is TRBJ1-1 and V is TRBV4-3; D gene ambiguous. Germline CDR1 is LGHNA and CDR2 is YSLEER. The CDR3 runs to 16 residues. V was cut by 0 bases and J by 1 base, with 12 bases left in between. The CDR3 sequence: CASSQEPGRTNTEAFF. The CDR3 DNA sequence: TGCGCCAGCAGCCAAGAGCCTGGACGGACGAACACTGAAGCTTTCTTT.

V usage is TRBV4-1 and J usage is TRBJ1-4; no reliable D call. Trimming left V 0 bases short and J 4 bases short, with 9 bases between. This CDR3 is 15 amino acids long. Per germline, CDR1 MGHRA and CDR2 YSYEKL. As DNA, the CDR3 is TGCGCCAGCAGCCAAGAAAATCGGTTTAATGAAAAACTGTTTTTT. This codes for CASSQENRFNEKLFF.

CDR3 protein: CASSYQRTGGGEKLFF. The CDR3, as DNA: TGTGCCAGCAGTTACCAGAGGACAGGGGGCGGTGAAAAACTGTTTTTT. The chain is built from TRBV6-5 and TRBJ1-4; 11 bases are a match to TRBD1. The V gene end was trimmed by 2 bases and the J gene end by 7 bases; junction bases not matched to a gene: 6. Germline lookup yields CDR1 MNHEY and CDR2 SVGAGI. CDR3 length: 16 amino acids.

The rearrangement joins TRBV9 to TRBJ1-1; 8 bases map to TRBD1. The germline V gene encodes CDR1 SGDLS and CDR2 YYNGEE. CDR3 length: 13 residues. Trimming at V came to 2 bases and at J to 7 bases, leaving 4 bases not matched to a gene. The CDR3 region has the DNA TGTGCCAGCAGCGTTAGAGGGACAGGTGAAGCTTTCTTT. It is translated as CASSVRGTGEAFF.

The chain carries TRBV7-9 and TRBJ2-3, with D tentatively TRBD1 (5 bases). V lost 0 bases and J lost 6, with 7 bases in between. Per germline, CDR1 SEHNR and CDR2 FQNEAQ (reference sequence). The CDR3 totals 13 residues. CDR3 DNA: TGTGCCAGCAGCTTAGCGTCAGGGGATACGCAGTATTTT. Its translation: CASSLASGDTQYF.

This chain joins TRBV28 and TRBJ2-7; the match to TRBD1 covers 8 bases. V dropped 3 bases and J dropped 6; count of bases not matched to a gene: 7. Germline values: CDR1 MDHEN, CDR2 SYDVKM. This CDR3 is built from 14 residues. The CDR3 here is CASSFGTGWFEQYF. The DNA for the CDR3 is TGTGCCAGCAGTTTTGGGACAGGATGGTTCGAGCAGTACTTC.

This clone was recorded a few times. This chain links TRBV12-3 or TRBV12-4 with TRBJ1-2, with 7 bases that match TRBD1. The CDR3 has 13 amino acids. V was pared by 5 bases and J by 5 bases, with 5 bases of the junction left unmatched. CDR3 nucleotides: TGTGCCAGCAGTCCCGGGACAGAGTATGGCTACACCTTC. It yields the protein CASSPGTEYGYTF.

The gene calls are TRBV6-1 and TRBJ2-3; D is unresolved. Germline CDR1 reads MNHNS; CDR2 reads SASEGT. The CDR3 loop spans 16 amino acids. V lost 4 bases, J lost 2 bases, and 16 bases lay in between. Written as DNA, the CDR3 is TGTGCCAGCAGTGCTGCCCTGGGATCACCCACAGATACGCAGTATTTT. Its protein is CASSAALGSPTDTQYF.

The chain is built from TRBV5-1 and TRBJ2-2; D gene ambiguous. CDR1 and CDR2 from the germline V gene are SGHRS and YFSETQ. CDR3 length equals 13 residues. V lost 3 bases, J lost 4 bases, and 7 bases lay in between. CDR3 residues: CASSSMFTGELFF. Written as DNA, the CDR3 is TGCGCCAGCAGCTCGATGTTCACCGGGGAGCTGTTTTTT.

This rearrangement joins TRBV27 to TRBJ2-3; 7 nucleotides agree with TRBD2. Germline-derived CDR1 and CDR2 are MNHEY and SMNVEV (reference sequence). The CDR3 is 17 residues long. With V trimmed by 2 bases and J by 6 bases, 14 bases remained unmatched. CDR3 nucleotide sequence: TGTGCCAGCAGTTTAATCCCGGACCGGGGAGGGTCGGATACGCAGTATTTT. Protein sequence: CASSLIPDRGGSDTQYF.

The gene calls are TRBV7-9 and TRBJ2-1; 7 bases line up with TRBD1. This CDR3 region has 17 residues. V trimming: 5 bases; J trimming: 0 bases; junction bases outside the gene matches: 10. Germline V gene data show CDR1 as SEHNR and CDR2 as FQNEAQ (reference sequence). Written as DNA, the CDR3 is TGTGCCAGCAGCGGTTACCGGGACAGCTTCTCCTACAATGAGCAGTTCTTC. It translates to CASSGYRDSFSYNEQFF.

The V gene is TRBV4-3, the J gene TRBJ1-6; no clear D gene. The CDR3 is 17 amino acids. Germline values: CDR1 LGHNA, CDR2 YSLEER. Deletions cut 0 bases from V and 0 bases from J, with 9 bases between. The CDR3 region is CASSQERFSSYNSPLHF. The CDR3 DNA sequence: TGCGCCAGCAGCCAAGAAAGGTTTAGCTCCTATAATTCACCCCTCCACTTT.

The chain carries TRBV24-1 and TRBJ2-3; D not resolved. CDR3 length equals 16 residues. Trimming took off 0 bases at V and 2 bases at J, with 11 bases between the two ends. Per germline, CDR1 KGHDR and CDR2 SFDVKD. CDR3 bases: TGTGCCACCAGTGATTTGATCGAAGGGATCACAGATACGCAGTATTTT. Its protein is CATSDLIEGITDTQYF.